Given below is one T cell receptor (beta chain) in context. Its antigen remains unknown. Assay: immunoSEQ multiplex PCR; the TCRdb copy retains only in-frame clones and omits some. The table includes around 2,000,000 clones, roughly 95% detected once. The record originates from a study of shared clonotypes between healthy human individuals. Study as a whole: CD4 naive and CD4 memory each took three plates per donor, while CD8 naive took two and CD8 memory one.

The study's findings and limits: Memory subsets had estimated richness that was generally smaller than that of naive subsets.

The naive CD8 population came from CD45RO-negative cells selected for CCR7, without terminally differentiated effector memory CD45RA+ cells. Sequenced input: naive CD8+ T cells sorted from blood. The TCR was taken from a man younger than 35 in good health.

CDR3 sequence reads: CASSPSSGTASYEQYF. CDR3 DNA: TGTGCCAGCAGTCCATCTAGCGGGACAGCATCCTACGAGCAGTACTTC. The chain carries TRBV27 and TRBJ2-7; TRBD2 agrees at 9 bases. The germline CDR1 and CDR2 sequences are MNHEY and SMNVEV (reference sequence). The CDR3 totals 16 residues. The ends lost 5 bases at V and 1 base at J; junction bases unmatched: 9.